This T cell receptor (beta chain) was recovered during a study of CD8+ T cells in alopecia areata. The wider study: Severity among treated patients was scored by the percentage of scalp area affected. Regarding the study as a whole: Patients shared TCRs less clearly than mice did, possibly owing to HLA.

Of note for this clone: Its antigen is currently unknown.

Stated treatment: oral pan-JAK inhibitor, 5-10 mg twice daily. RNA was extracted and reverse transcribed into cDNA as the sequencing template. Sequenced by immunoSEQ multiplex PCR; TCRdb stores in-frame clones only, minus some. The table lists about 200,000 clones, under 60% of them singletons. CDR3 length equals 16 residues. V was trimmed by 1 base and J by 7 bases, leaving 19 bases between them. Germline lookup yields CDR1 MDHEN and CDR2 SYDVKM. The sample consisted of CD4+ T cells sorted from blood, taken at week 4, from a patient treated with tofacitinib. The source of this sequence is a human donor with alopecia areata. The chain combines TRBV28 with TRBJ1-2; D remains ambiguous. CDR3 loop: CASSLSGSTGMTGYTF. CDR3 in DNA: TGTGCCAGCAGTTTATCGGGCAGTACTGGAATGACTGGCTACACCTTC.